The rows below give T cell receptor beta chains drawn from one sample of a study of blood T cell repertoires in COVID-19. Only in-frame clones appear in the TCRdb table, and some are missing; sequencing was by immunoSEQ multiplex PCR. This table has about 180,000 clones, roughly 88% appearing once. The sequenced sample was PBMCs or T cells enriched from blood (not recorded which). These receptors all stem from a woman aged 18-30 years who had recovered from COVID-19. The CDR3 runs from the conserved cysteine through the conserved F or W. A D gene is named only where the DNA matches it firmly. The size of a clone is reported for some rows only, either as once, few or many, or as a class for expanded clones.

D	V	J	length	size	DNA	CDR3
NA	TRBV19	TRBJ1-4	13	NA	TGTGCCAGTAGTACGGGCCAGGGTGAAAAACTGTTTTTT	CASSTGQGEKLFF
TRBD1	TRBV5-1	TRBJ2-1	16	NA	TGCGCCAGCAGCCGCGCCTTCGGACAGGGGTGGAATGAGCAGTTCTTC	CASSRAFGQGWNEQFF
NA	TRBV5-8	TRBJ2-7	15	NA	TGTGCCAGCAGCTTGATGGCGGAGGTTTACCACGAGCAGTACTTC	CASSLMAEVYHEQYF
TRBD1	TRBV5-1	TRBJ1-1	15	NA	TGCGCCAGCAGCTTCGAAATAGGGGGCCTCACTGAAGCTTTCTTT	CASSFEIGGLTEAFF
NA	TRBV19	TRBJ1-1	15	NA	TGTGCCAGTAGTATCGGGAGGGGCTTGAACACTGAAGCTTTCTTT	CASSIGRGLNTEAFF
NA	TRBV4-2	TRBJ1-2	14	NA	TGTGCCAGCAGCCCTGGAGGGACTAACTATGGCTACACCTTC	CASSPGGTNYGYTF
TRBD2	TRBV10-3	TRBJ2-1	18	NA	TGTGCCATCAGGGGAACCGGGACTAGCGGGGGGGCTTACAATGAGCAGTTCTTC	CAIRGTGTSGGAYNEQFF
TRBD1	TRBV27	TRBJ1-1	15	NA	TGTGCCAGCAGTTTACGGACAGGGGTGAACACTGAAGCTTTCTTT	CASSLRTGVNTEAFF
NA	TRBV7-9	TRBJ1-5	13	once	TGTGCCAGCAGTTTCTCGGGTAACCAGCCCCAGCATTTT	CASSFSGNQPQHF
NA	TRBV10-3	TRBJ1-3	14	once	TGTGCCATCAGTGAAGGGAGCTCTGGAAACACCATATATTTT	CAISEGSSGNTIYF
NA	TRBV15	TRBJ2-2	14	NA	TGTGCCACCAGCAGAGCCGGGAACGCCGGGGAGCTGTTTTTT	CATSRAGNAGELFF
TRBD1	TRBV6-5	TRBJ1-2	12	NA	TGTGCCAGCAGTTCAGGGGGCTATGGCTACACCTTC	CASSSGGYGYTF
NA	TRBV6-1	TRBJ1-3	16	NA	TGTGCCAGCAGTGAATCCCCGGGATCCTCTGGAAACACCATATATTTT	CASSESPGSSGNTIYF
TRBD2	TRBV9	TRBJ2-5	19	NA	TGTGCCAGCAGCGTAGCCGGGTTTGGGAGCGGGGGGCCCCAAGAGACCCAGTACTTC	CASSVAGFGSGGPQETQYF
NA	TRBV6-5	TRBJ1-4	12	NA	TGTGCCAGCAAAAGAGGGGGTGAAAAACTGTTTTTT	CASKRGGEKLFF
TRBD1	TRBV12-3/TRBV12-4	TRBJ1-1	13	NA	TGTGCCAGCAGTTCGACAGGGCTCACTGAAGCTTTCTTT	CASSSTGLTEAFF
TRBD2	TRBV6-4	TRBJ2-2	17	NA	TGTGCCAGCAGTTTACTAGCGGGGGGGCCGAACACCGGGGAGCTGTTTTTT	CASSLLAGGPNTGELFF
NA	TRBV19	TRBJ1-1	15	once	TGTGCCAGTAGTACGAAAGCCTCACTGAACACTGAAGCTTTCTTT	CASSTKASLNTEAFF
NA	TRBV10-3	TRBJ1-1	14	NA	TGTGCCATCAGTGGGACAGAAATGAACACTGAAGCTTTCTTT	CAISGTEMNTEAFF
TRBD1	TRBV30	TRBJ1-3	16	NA	TGTGCCTGGAGAGTCTCTCAGGGGGTACTTGGAAACACCATATATTTT	CAWRVSQGVLGNTIYF
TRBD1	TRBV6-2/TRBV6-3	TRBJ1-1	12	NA	TGTGCCAGCAGCTTCGACAGGGTGGTAGCTTTCTTT	CASSFDRVVAFF
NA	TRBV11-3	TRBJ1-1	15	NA	TGTGCCAGCAGGTTGACCCTATCAGGGGCTTTTGAAGCTTTCTTT	CASRLTLSGAFEAFF
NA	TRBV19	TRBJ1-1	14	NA	TGTGCCAGCAGACCCGGGGTGGGGGCCACTGAAGCTTTCTTT	CASRPGVGATEAFF
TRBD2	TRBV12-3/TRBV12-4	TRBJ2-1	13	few	TGTGCCAGCAGTTTAGGGACTAGCAATGAGCAGTTCTTC	CASSLGTSNEQFF
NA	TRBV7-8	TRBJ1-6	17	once	TGTGCCAGCAGCTTAAGATTCAGGCTGTTCTATAATTCACCCCTCCACTTT	CASSLRFRLFYNSPLHF
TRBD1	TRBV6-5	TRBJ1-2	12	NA	TGTGCCTGTTACAGGGGACACTATGGCTACACCTTC	CACYRGHYGYTF
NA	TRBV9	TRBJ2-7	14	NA	TGTGCCAGCAGCGTAGGTGGACAGTCCTACGAGCAGTACTTC	CASSVGGQSYEQYF
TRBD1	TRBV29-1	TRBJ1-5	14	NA	TGCAGCGTTCTGGACAGGGAAAGCAATCAGCCCCAGCATTTT	CSVLDRESNQPQHF
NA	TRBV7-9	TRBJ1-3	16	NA	TGTGCCAGCAGCTCCCTTCGGACAGATCAGTCGGACACCATATATTTT	CASSSLRTDQSDTIYF